Sequencing of this T cell receptor (beta chain) was carried out in a study of cytomegalovirus exposure and HLA in healthy donors (dated by TCRdb to about 2017). Some background on the complete study: An earlier analysis of roughly 610 of the donors reported 250 to 350 Gb of sequence data and some 110 million unique TCR beta sequences obtained from around 180 million T cells. To study patterns of TCR occurrence, a later analysis re-analyzed previously published TCR beta repertoires from just over 650 donors and added high-resolution HLA genotyping. About five DR-DQ haplotypes were handled as single units for association and clustering because linkage in the cohort was strong. In the later analysis, no new phenotypic data were used to find candidate immune exposures; instead, reliance was placed on TCR beta sequences and their occurrence across donors. The number of donors typed differed by locus, with 629-630 for A, B, C, DRB1 and DQB1, more than 500 for DQA1, about 610 for DPA1, and some 470 for DPB1. Donor age, sex, ethnicity and CMV serostatus were compiled alongside the repertoire data. All discovery cohort repertoires had been generated on a single sequencing platform. The genetic ancestry cluster associated with self-reported Caucasian donors included over 80% of the approximately 410 genotyped donors. Among some 410 genotyped donors of the cohort, an average of about 240,000 unique TCR beta nucleotide sequences were sequenced per donor, 15% to 20% of them non-productive. The study aimed to test whether signatures of past pathogen exposure could be identified by cataloging public T cell receptors. The study profiled the T cell repertoires of hundreds of subjects by immunosequencing and related them to cytomegalovirus serostatus. The study combined high-throughput TCR immunosequencing, statistical association of individual TCRs with disease status, and machine learning to predict cytomegalovirus infection status. A later genetic analysis used genome-wide SNP genotypes for about 60% of the 666 donors, treating that subset as a discovery cohort. An early release covering roughly 640 HLA-typed donors comprised approximately 300 gigabases of sequencing data and roughly 86 million unique TCR sequences. HLA typing covered class I and class II loci at four-digit resolution. Besides the first cohort of about 730 subjects, a separate validation cohort made up of roughly 120 different subjects was used. To decide whether each TCR beta V gene segment behaved as functional or pseudogenic, an earlier analysis of some 600 of the donors relied on high-throughput TCR beta sequencing. What the study reported, not specific to this receptor: In a later analysis, most CMV-associated TCR beta chains were found to appear HLA-restricted, with HLA associations seemingly driven largely by CMV exposure. HLA typing was unavailable for some donors at each locus, so association tests used only the typed subset. At a false discovery rate of 0.05, a later analysis linked under 20,000 TCR beta sequences to specific HLA alleles. Some IMGT-functional V segments, including TRBV6-2 and TRBV6-3, could not be distinguished by the 87-base-pair reads and were therefore excluded. The cohort was sequenced for TCR beta chains only, and without alpha or paired-chain data the features that could be detected were limited. The study gave a list of over 150 TCR beta chains associated with cytomegalovirus. In an earlier analysis of a few hundred of the donors, most TCR beta V segments were observed in productive rearrangements about 90% or about 30% of the time, broadly matching IMGT annotations. The classifier was reported to diagnose cytomegalovirus status with high specificity and sensitivity in both the original cohort and the validation cohort. A further reported finding was that TCR beta sequences accurately predicted the HLA-A and HLA-B alleles for most subjects in the first cohort. While some public TCRs were present in many individuals, most TCR sequences turned up only very rarely across donors. According to a later analysis, TCR association rates differed among HLA loci, with DRB1 alleles showing the most associated TCRs and HLA-C alleles showing the fewest. A later analysis reported that several top co-occurrence clusters appeared linked to parvovirus B19, influenza, CMV and Epstein-Barr virus. The only immune exposure information available for the cohort was CMV serostatus. Correlated functional status among segregating V segments might reflect linkage disequilibrium, but an unknown experimental factor could not be ruled out. An association between a missense DCLRE1C variant and V-gene and J-gene trimming of TCR beta chains was found in a later genetic analysis and replicated in an independent cohort. Sequencing depth was assumed to be roughly uniform across donors in the presence/absence analyses, though that assumption may not hold. A later analysis found that HLA-associated TCR beta chains were more clonally expanded and had lower generation probabilities than equally common non-associated chains. A group of highly shared sequence variants was considered likely to be a technical artifact of the sequencing pipeline. A later genetic analysis reported fewer N-insertions in productive TCRs among donors in an Asian-associated ancestry cluster than the roughly 670-donor mean. In vitro tests confirmed that a few of the cytomegalovirus-associated TCR beta chains recognize cytomegalovirus antigens. The authors suggested that the approach could potentially be extended to other disease states and immunological phenotypes. Strong co-occurrence of HLA alleles, especially DR and DQ, made assigning TCR associations to individual alleles difficult. Because counts were too low, roughly 18 rarely observed V segments, including chromosome 9 orphons, were left out of the earlier analysis of 500 to 750 of the donors.

The V end gives up 1 base and the J end 7 bases, leaving 9 bases in the junction not matched to a gene. Via the germline V gene, CDR1 is SQVTM and CDR2 ANQGSEA. From the cysteine up to the phenylalanine, the CDR3 has a length of 16 residues. Solely the CDR3 DNA is kept, with 48 bases framed from the first base. With respect to this clone: This clone's antigen is unknown. No quality values exist for individual bases; no much larger clone is one base distant.

In total, roughly 670 healthy bone marrow donors made up the cohort. At the time of sampling, every cohort member was nominally healthy, though immune exposures that went unrecorded were likely present. The donor tested CMV seronegative, placing the donor among the 350 or so seronegative members of the cohort. A peripheral blood sample was collected from each donor, and TCR beta sequencing was performed on peripheral blood mononuclear cells. The Qiagen DNeasy Blood Extraction Kit was used to extract genomic DNA from the blood cell samples. Library preparation employed the immunoSEQ multiplex PCR assay. For the multiplex PCR, a mixture combining 60 forward primers for TCR Vbeta segments and 13 reverse primers for TCR Jbeta segments was used. The CDR3 region of rearranged TCR beta genes was amplified from genomic DNA with a multiplex PCR assay. Amplified TCR beta libraries were sequenced as 87-base-pair reads on the Illumina HiSeq System. The study's own analysis went as follows. A later analysis counted tens of millions of unique TCR beta chains across the 666 repertoires, and some 11 million of these chains were shared by at least two donors. Raw reads were error-corrected and collapsed into unique sequences by a nearest-neighbor algorithm in which closely related sequences were merged to remove PCR and sequencing errors. Alignment of CDR3 sequences to IMGT reference sequences was used to assign V, D and J gene segments. Each retained sequence needed at least a six-nucleotide match to both a V gene segment and a J gene segment. A rearrangement counted as productive if the CDR3 had no stop codons and remained in frame with V and J, and every other rearrangement counted as non-productive. CDR3 was defined by IMGT convention, running from the second conserved V-encoded cysteine to the conserved J-encoded phenylalanine. The earlier analysis of about 590 of the donors excluded sequences that lacked an unambiguous match to a single V gene segment. In an earlier analysis of about 590 of the donors, a V segment was called functional when productive rearrangements were above 56.7%, and segregating when the standard deviation between donors exceeded 5%. A statistical classification framework was built to diagnose cytomegalovirus status from the catalog of TCR beta chain sequences. V and J gene assignment, in a later analysis, came from comparing TCR nucleotide sequences with IMGT/GENE-DB human TR gene sequences. Using the TCRdist pipeline, a later analysis assigned CDR3 sequences along with most-parsimonious VDJ recombination scenarios. In a later analysis, each TCR beta chain was defined by its CDR3 amino acid sequence together with its V-gene family, and reads without a unique V-gene family were excluded. In a later analysis, 450 to 600 highly shared, low-generation-probability nucleotide sequences were removed to address suspected cross-contamination and a sequencing artifact. In a later analysis, a clonal expansion index was calculated for each public chain from normalized within-repertoire ranks of inferred template counts. In a later analysis, generation probabilities were computed with a VDJ recombination model fitted to out-of-frame rearrangements, and the resulting probabilities were checked against IGoR. In a later analysis, TCR-TCR, TCR-HLA and TCR-CMV co-occurrence was scored with hypergeometric tests, and a repertoire-size bias correction was applied to TCR pairs. False discovery rates were estimated in a later analysis by permuting HLA or CMV assignments 20 times. In a later analysis, co-occurring TCRs were grouped using DBSCAN, and TCRdist sequence similarity was added for clustering within HLA-allele-positive subsets. Repertoires with fewer than 30,000 or more than 120,000 public chains, plus five repertoires with anomalous nucleotide sharing, were excluded from co-occurrence clustering. This is the immuneACCESS table as TCRdb keeps it, with only in-frame sequences that have V and J called. A part of the clones is gone; compared with another copy, unresolved V genes explain less than half, and the rest is unexplained. V, J and clone size derive from that table, while D and trimming were established from the DNA sequence. The sample table holds fewer than 200,000 clones, of which less than 90% were seen once. The ten largest clones add up to around 0.98% of the sample.

Sequencing was performed on PBMCs. Rearrangement joined TRBV29-1 to TRBJ2-1, and TRBD2 aligns with 11 junction nucleotides. This TCR derives from a young man in good health and CMV-seronegative. The DNA reads TGCAGCGTTGAAGTTGCAGGTAGCGGGAGGGTAAATGAGCAGTTCTTC. Translated, this gives CSVEVAGSGRVNEQFF.